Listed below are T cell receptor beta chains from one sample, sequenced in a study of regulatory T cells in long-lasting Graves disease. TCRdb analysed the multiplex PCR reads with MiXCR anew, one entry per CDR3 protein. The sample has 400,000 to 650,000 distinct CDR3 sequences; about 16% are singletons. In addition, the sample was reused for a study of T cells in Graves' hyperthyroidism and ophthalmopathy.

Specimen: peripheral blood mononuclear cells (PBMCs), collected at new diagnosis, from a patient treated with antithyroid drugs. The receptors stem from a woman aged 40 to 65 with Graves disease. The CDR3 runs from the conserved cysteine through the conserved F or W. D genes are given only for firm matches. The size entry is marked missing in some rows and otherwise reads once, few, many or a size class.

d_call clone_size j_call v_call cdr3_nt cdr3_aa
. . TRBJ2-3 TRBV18 TGTGCCAGCTCACGGGCGGGGCTAGCCATGGATACGCAGTATTTT CASSRAGLAMDTQYF
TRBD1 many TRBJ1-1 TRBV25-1 TGTGCCAGCAGTGATTCGGTCCAGGGGGACACTGAAGCTTTCTTT CASSDSVQGDTEAFF
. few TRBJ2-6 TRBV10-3 TGTGCCATCACCGCTCCGGGGGCCAACGTCCTGACTTTC CAITAPGANVLTF
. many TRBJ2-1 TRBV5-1 TGCGCCAGCAGCTTGGGGGTTGGAGAAGAGCAGTTCTTC CASSLGVGEEQFF
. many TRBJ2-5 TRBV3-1 TGTGCCAGCAGCCAAGATGGGCAGGGTCGAGAGACCCAGTACTTC CASSQDGQGRETQYF
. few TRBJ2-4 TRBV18 TGTGCCAGCTCACCAGGGCAGGCCATCGGAAACATTCAGTACTTC CASSPGQAIGNIQYF
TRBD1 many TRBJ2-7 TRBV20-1 TGCAGTGCTAGAGTCCAGGACAGGCCCTACGAGCAGTACTTC CSARVQDRPYEQYF
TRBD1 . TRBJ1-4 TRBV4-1 TGCGCCAGCAGCCAACCGTACTTGGACAGGGGGCGAGAAAAACTGTTTTTT CASSQPYLDRGREKLFF
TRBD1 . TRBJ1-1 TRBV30 TGTGCCTGGAGTTTGGGACAGGGTACTGAAGCTTTCTTT CAWSLGQGTEAFF
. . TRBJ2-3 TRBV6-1 TGTGCCCTCCGTGGGGGTACCACAGATACGCAGTATTTT CALRGGTTDTQYF
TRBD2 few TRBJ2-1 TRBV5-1 TGCGCCAGCAGCTTACCTACTAGCGGGGGGGCCAATGAGCAGTTCTTC CASSLPTSGGANEQFF
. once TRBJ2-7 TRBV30 TGTGCCTGGATTGGGGTCTACGAGCAGTACTTC CAWIGVYEQYF
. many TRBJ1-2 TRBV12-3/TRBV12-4 TGTGCCAGCAGTCCTTGGGGCGGCGGTGGCTACACCTTC CASSPWGGGGYTF
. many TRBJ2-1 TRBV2 TGTGCCAGCAGTGAAGGCAGCCATCATGAGCAGTTCTTC CASSEGSHHEQFF
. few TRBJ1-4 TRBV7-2 TGTGCCAGCAGCTCTCAGGGGGAAAAACTGTTTTTT CASSSQGEKLFF
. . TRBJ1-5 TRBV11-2 TGCGCCAGCAGCCAATTCCCACAAGGTTTAGAACGCAATCAGCCCCAGCATTTT CASSQFPQGLERNQPQHF
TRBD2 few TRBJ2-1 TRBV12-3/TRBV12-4 TGTGCCAGCAGCCTGGGGGGGACAATCGGGACTAGGGGGCAGTTCTTC CASSLGGTIGTRGQFF
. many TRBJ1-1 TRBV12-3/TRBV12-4 TGTGCCAGCAGTCGGGACCAAAAAAGCACTGAAGCTTTCTTT CASSRDQKSTEAFF
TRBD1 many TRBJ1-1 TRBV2 TGTGCCAGCAGAGCTGAGACAGGGGCGAACACTGAAGCTTTCTTT CASRAETGANTEAFF
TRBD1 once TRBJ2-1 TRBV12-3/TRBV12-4 TGTGCCAGCAGTTCCCGACAGGGAGTTGCGTCGGACGAGCAGTTCTTC CASSSRQGVASDEQFF
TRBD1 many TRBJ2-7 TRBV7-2 TGTGCCAGCAGCTTAGCCCGGACAGGGGCTCGTAACGAGCAGTACTTC CASSLARTGARNEQYF
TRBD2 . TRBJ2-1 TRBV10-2 TGCGCCAGCAGTGAGTGGGGACTAGCGGCCTACAATGAGCAGTTCTTC CASSEWGLAAYNEQFF
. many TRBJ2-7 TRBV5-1 TGTGCCAGCAGCTTGTACGGGCACTACGAGCAGTACTTC CASSLYGHYEQYF
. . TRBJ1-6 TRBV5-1 TGCGCCAGCGGCGGATCGAATTCACCCCTCCACTTT CASGGSNSPLHF
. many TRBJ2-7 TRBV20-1 TGCAGTACCCAAGTCCTTTTTAACGAGCAGTACTTC CSTQVLFNEQYF
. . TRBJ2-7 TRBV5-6 TGTGCCAGCGAGGGGCCGAGCTCCTACGAGCAGTACTTC CASEGPSSYEQYF
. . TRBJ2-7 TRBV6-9 TGTGCCAGCAGTTACTTGGGCAGGGTGAGCTCCTACGAGCAGTACTTC CASSYLGRVSSYEQYF
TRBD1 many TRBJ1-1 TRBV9 TGTGCCAGCAGCCCCAGGACAGGGCCGAACACTGAAGCTTTCTTT CASSPRTGPNTEAFF
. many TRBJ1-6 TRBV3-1 TGTGCCAGCAGCCAAGACCCCTATAATTCACCCCTCCACTTT CASSQDPYNSPLHF
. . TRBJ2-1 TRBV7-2 TGTGCCAGCAGCTTAAAGCGGAGGAGCTCCTACAATGAGCAGTTCTTC CASSLKRRSSYNEQFF
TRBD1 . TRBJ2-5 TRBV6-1 TGTGCCAGCAGTCCATGGACAGGTCTGGTACAGACCCAGTACTTC CASSPWTGLVQTQYF
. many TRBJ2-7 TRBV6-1 TGTGCCAGCAGTGGTGGAGGGGGGCACCCTTACGAGCAGTACTTC CASSGGGGHPYEQYF
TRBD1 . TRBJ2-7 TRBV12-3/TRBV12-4 TGTGCCAGCAGTTCAGGGACAGCCCTCTCCTACGAGCAGTACTTC CASSSGTALSYEQYF
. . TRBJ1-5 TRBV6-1 TGTGCCAGCAGTGAAGGCTGGGGGCGGGATAGCAATCAGCCCCAGCATTTT CASSEGWGRDSNQPQHF
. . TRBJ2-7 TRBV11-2 TGTGCCAGCAGCTTCGGGGGCCCTTCTTCCTACGAGCAGTACTTC CASSFGGPSSYEQYF
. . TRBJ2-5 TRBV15 TGTGCCACCAGCAGAGATGATGTGGTCCGGGAGACCCAGTACTTC CATSRDDVVRETQYF
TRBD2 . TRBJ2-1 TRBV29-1 TGCAGCGTGGCCACCGGGACTAGTTACAATGAGCAGTTCTTC CSVATGTSYNEQFF
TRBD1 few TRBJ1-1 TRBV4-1 TGCGCCAGCAGCCAGGCTTCAGGGGGCACGAACACTGAAGCTTTCTTT CASSQASGGTNTEAFF
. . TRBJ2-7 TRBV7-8 TGTGCCAGCAGCTTAGGTACCGGGGCGACCTACGAGCAGTACTTC CASSLGTGATYEQYF
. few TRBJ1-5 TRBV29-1 TGCAGCGTCGCATCCCAGGGAGATAGCAATCAGCCCCAGCATTTT CSVASQGDSNQPQHF
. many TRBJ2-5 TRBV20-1 TGCAGTGCTAGGAGAGACGAAGAGACCCAGTACTTC CSARRDEETQYF
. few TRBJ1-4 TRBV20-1 TGCAGTGCGCTTGAATGGGGAGTCCTGGAAAAACTGTTTTTT CSALEWGVLEKLFF
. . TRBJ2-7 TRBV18 TGTGCCAGCTCACCCCCTTTTACCGCCTACGAGCAGTACTTC CASSPPFTAYEQYF
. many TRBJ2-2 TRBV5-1 TGCGCCAGCAGACCTACAGGAGGCACCGGGGAGCTGTTTTTT CASRPTGGTGELFF
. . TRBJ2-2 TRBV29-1 TGCAGCGTTGATAAGGGCAGGGGGAACACCGGGGAGCTGTTTTTT CSVDKGRGNTGELFF
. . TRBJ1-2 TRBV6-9 TGTGCCAGCAGTTACGGGTCCAGCGAATATGGCTACACCTTC CASSYGSSEYGYTF